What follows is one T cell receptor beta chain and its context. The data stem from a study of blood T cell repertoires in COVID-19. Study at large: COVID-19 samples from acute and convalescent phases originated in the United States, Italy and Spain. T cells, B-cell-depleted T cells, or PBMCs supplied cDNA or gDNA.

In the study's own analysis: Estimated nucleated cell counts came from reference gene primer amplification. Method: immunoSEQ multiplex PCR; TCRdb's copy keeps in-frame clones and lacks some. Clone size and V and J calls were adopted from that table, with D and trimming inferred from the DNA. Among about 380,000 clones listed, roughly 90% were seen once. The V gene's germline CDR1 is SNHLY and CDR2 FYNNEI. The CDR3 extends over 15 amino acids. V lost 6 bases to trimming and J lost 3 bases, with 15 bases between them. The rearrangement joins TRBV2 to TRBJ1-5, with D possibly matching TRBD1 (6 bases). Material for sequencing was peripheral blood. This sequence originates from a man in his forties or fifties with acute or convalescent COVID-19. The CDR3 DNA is TGTGCCAGCAGCGATCTCGGACAGCCCAATCAGCCCCAGCATTTT. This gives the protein CASSDLGQPNQPQHF.